The T cell receptor beta chain described here comes from a study of T cell responses to AZD1222 COVID-19 vaccine. Study in general: Second-dose intervals near 4 or 12 weeks were combined. Study conclusions and caveats: Within unmutated variant regions lay the reported targets of nearly half of spike-specific TCRs.

With 2 bases clipped from V and 1 base from J, the junction kept 13 bases outside the gene matches. This CDR3 has 18 residues. CDR1 and CDR2 from the germline V gene are SGHVS and FQNEAQ. Sequencing used immunoSEQ multiplex PCR; TCRdb keeps in-frame clones, though not all of them. The sample includes approximately 91,000 clones, roughly 84% seen only once; the top ten take roughly 14%. By proportion, this clone is medium-sized. The antigen is unknown. Sequencing used peripheral blood, obtained on day 0 of AZD1222 vaccination. The receptor was isolated from an adult in good health. The V call is TRBV7-8, the J call TRBJ2-5; TRBD2 matches at 7 bases. DNA of the CDR3: TGTGCCAGCAGCTTACTCCCGTGGGGAGCGGGGTTCCAAGAGACCCAGTACTTC. This gives the protein CASSLLPWGAGFQETQYF.